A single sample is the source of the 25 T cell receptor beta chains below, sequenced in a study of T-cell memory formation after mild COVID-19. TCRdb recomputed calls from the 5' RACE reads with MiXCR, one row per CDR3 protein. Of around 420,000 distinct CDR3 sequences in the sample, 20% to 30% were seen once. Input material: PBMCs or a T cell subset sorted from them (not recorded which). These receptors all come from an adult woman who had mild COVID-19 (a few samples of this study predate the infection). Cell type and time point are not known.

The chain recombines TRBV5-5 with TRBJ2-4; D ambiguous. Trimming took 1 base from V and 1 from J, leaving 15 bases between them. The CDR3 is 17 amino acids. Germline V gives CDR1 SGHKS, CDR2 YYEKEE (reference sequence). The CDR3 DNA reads TGTGCCAGCAGCTTGAGTGCACTTGGCTTTGCCAAAAACATTCAGTACTTC. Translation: CASSLSALGFAKNIQYF. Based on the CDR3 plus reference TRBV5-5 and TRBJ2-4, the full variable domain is DAGVTQSPTHLIKTRGQQVTLRCSPISGHKSVSWYQQVLGQGPQFIFQYYEKEERGRGNFPDRFSARQFPNYSSELNVNALLLGDSALYLCASSLSALGFAKNIQYFGAGTRLSVL.

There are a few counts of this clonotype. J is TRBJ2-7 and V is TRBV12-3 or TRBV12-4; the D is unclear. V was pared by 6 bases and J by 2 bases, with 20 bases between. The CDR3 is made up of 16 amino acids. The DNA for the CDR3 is TGTGCCAGCAGCCAAGCCAGGAAGGCCGTCGCCTACGAGCAGTACTTC. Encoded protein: CASSQARKAVAYEQYF.

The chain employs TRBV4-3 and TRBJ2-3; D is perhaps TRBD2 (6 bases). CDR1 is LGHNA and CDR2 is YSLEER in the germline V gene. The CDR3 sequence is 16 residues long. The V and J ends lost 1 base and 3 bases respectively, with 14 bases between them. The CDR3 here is CASSQGDGSKTDTQYF. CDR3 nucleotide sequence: TGCGCCAGCAGCCAAGGGGACGGGAGTAAAACAGATACGCAGTATTTT.

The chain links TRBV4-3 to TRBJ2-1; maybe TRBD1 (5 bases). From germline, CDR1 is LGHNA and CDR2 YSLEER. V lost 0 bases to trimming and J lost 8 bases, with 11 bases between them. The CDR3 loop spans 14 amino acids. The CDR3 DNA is TGCGCCAGCAGCCAAGACCTCCTGACAGATGAGCAGTTCTTC. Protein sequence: CASSQDLLTDEQFF.

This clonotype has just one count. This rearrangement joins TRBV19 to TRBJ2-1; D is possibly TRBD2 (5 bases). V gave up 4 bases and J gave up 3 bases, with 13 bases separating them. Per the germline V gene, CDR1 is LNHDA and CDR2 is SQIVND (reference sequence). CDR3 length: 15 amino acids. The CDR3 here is CASSTGFFDYNEQFF. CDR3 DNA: TGTGCCAGTAGTACGGGGTTTTTTGACTACAATGAGCAGTTCTTC.

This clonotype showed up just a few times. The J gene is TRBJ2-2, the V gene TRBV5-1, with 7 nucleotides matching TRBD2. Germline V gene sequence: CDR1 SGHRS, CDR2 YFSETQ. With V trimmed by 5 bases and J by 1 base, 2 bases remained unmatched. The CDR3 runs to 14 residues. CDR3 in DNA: TGCGCCAGCAGGCCGGGAGGGAACACCGGGGAGCTGTTTTTT. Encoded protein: CASRPGGNTGELFF.

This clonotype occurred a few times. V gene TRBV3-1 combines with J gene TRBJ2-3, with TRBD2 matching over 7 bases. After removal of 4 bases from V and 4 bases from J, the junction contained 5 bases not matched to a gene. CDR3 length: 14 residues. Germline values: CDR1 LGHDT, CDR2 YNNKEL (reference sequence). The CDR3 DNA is TGTGCCAGCAGCCGAGGCGGGAGTTCAGATACGCAGTATTTT. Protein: CASSRGGSSDTQYF.

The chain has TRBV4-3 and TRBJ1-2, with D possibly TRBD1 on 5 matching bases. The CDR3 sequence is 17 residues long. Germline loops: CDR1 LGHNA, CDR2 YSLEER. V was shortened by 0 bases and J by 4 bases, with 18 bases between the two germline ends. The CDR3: CASSQDSVRRGPYGYTF. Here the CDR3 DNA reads TGCGCCAGCAGCCAAGATTCAGTGAGGAGGGGCCCCTATGGCTACACCTTC.

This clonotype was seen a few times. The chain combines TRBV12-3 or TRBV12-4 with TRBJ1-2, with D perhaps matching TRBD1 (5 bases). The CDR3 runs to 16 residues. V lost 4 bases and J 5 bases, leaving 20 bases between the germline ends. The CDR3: CASSWGVEGGLYGYTF. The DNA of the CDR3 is TGTGCCAGCAGTTGGGGGGTGGAAGGAGGATTATATGGCTACACCTTC.

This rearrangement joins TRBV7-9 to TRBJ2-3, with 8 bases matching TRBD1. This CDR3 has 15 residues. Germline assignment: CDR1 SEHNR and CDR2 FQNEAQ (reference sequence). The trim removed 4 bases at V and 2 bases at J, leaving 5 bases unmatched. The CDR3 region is CASSWSRGPTDTQYF. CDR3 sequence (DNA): TGTGCCAGCAGCTGGTCCAGGGGGCCCACAGATACGCAGTATTTT.

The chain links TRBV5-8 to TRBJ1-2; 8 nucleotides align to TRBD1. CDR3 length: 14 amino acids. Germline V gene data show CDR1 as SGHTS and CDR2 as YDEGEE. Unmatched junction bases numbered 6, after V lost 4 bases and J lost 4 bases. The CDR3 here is CASSHRDRSYGYTF. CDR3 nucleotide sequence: TGTGCCAGCAGCCACAGGGACAGGAGCTATGGCTACACCTTC.

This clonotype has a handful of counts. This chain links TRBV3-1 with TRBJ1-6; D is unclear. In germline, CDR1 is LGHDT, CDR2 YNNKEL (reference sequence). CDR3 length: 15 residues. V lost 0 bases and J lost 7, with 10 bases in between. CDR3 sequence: CASSQDLRMNSPLHF. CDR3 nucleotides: TGTGCCAGCAGCCAAGATTTGAGGATGAATTCACCCCTCCACTTT.

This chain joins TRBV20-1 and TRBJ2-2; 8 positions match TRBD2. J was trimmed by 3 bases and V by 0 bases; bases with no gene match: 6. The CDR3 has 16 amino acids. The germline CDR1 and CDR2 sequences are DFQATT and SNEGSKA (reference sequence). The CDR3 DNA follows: TGCAGTGCTAGAGATCGGGCTAGCGGGTACACCGGGGAGCTGTTTTTT. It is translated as CSARDRASGYTGELFF.

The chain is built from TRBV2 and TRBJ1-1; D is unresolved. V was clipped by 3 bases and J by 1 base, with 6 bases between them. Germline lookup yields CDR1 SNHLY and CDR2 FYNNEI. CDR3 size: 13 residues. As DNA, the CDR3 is TGTGCCAGCAGTGATATCGCGAACACTGAAGCTTTCTTT. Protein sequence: CASSDIANTEAFF.

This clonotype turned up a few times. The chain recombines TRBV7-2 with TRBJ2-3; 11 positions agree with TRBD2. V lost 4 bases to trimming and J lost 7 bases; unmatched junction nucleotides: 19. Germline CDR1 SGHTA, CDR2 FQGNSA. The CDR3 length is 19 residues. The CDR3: CASSSRPFIAGGGANTQYF. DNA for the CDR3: TGTGCCAGCAGCTCCCGGCCCTTCATAGCGGGAGGGGGAGCAAATACGCAGTATTTT.

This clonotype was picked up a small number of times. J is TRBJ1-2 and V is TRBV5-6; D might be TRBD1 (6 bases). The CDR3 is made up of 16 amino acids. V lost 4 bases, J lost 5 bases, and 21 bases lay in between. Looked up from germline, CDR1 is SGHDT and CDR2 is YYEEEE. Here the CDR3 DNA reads TGTGCCAGCAGCGGAGGTTACTGGGGACAAACATATGGCTACACCTTC. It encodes CASSGGYWGQTYGYTF.

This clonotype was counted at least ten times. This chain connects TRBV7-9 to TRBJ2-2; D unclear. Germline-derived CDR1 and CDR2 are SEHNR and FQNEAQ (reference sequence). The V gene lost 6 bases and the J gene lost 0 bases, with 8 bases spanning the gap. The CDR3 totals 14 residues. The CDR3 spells CASRDNANTGELFF. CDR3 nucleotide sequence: TGTGCCAGCAGAGACAACGCGAACACCGGGGAGCTGTTTTTT.

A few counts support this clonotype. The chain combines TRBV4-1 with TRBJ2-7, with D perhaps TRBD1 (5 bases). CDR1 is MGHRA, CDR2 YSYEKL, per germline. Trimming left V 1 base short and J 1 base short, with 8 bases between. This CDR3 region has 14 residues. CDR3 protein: CASSQGQYSYEQYF. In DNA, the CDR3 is TGCGCCAGCAGCCAAGGACAGTATTCCTACGAGCAGTACTTC.

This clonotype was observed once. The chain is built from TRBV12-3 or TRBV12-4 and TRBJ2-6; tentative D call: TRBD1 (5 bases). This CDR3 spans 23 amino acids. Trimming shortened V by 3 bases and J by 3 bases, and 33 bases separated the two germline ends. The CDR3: CASSFMPAGFSPRTSFGANVLTF. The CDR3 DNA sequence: TGTGCCAGCAGTTTTATGCCGGCAGGGTTTTCCCCTCGGACCTCTTTTGGGGCCAACGTCCTGACTTTC.

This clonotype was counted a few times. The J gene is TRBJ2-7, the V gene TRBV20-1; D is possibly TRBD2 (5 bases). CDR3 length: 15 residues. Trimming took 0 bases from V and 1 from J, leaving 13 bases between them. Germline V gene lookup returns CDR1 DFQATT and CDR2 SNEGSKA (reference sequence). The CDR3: CSARDGEKSSYEQYF. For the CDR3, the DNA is TGCAGTGCTAGAGATGGGGAGAAGAGTTCCTACGAGCAGTACTTC.

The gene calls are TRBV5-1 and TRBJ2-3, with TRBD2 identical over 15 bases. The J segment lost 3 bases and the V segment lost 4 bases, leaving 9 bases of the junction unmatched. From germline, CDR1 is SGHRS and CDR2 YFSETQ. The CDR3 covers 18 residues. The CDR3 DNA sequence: TGCGCCAGCAGCCCCGGACTAGCGGGGGGGTATAATACAGATACGCAGTATTTT. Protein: CASSPGLAGGYNTDTQYF.

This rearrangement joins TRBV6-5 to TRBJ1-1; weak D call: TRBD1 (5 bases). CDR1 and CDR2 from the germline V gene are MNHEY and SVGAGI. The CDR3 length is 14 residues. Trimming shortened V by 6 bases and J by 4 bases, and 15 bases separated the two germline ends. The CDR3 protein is CASSPVGRGTEAFF. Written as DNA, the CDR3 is TGTGCCAGCAGCCCGGTGGGGCGCGGCACTGAAGCTTTCTTT.

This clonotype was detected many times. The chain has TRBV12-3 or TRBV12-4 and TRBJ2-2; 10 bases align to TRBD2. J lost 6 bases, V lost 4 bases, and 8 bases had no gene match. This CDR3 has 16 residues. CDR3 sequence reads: CASSSLAGGLSGELFF. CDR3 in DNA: TGTGCCAGCAGTTCCTTAGCGGGGGGATTGTCCGGGGAGCTGTTTTTT.

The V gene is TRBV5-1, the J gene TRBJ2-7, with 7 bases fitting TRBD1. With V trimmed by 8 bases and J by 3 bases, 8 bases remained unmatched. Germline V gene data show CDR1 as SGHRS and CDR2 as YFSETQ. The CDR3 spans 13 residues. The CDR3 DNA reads TGCGCCAGTACAGGGGAAAGGGTCTACGAGCAGTACTTC. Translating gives CASTGERVYEQYF.

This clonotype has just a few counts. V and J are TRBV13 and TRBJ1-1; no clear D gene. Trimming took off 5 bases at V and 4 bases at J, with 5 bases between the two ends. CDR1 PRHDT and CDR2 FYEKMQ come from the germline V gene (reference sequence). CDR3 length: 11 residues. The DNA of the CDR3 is TGTGCCAGCAGCGGGGTCACTGAAGCTTTCTTT. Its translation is CASSGVTEAFF. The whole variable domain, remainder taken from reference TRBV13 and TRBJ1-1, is AAGVIQSPRHLIKEKRETATLKCYPIPRHDTVYWYQQGPGQDPQFLISFYEKMQSDKGSIPDRFSAQQFSDYHSELNMSSLELGDSALYFCASSGVTEAFFGQGTRLTVV.